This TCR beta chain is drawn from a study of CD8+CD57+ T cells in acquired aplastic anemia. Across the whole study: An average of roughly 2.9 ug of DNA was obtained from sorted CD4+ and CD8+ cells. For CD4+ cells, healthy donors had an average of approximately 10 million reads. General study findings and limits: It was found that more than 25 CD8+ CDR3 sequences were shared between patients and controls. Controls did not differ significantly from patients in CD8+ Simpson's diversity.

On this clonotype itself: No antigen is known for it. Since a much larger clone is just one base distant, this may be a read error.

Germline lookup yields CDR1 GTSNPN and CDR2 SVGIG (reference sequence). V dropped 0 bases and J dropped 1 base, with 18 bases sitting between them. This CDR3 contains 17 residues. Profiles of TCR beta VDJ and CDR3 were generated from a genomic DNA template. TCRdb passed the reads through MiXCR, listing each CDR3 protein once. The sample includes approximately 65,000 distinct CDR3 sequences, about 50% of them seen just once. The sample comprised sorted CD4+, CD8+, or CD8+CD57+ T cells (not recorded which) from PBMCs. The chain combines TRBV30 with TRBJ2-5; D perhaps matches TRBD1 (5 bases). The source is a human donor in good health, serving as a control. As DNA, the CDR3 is TGTGCCTGGAGTGTTTATTATCGTACAGGCACCCAAGAGACCCAGTACTTC. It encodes CAWSVYYRTGTQETQYF. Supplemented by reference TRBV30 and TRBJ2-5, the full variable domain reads SQTIHQWPATLVQPVGSPLSLECTVEGTSNPNLYWYRQAAGRGLQLLFYSVGIGQISSEVPQNLSASRPQDRQFILSSKKLLLSDSGFYLCAWSVYYRTGTQETQYFGPGTRLLVL.